A selection of T cell receptor beta chains follows, all from one sample in a study of spatial heterogeneity in lung cancer. TCRdb analysed the 5' RACE reads with MiXCR anew, one entry per CDR3 protein. The repertoire consists of under 50,000 distinct CDR3 sequences, with 5% to 6.5% occurring once and the leading ten covering more than 20%. Sequencing used PBMCs, obtained at surgery. The source of these receptors is a female donor with early-stage non-small cell lung cancer. CDR3s include the opening cysteine and the closing phenylalanine or tryptophan. Fields, in order: CDR3 length, D gene, J gene, clone size, V gene, CDR3 DNA, CDR3 protein. D genes are given only for firm matches. Clone sizes are given selectively: once, few, many, or a class where the clone is expanded.

cdr3_length: 15; d_call: NA; j_call: TRBJ1-1; clone_size: NA; v_call: TRBV15; cdr3_nt: TGTGCCACCAGCAGAGATCTGACAGGTGACACTGAAGCTTTCTTT; cdr3_aa: CATSRDLTGDTEAFF
cdr3_length: 13; d_call: TRBD1; j_call: TRBJ2-4; clone_size: many; v_call: TRBV4-3; cdr3_nt: TGCGCCAGCAGCCGGGACAGCGAAAACATTCAGTACTTC; cdr3_aa: CASSRDSENIQYF
cdr3_length: 19; d_call: NA; j_call: TRBJ1-3; clone_size: NA; v_call: TRBV18; cdr3_nt: TGTGCCAGCTCATATCCCGGCACAGGGCCTAACCACTCTGGAAACACCATATATTTT; cdr3_aa: CASSYPGTGPNHSGNTIYF
cdr3_length: 13; d_call: TRBD2; j_call: TRBJ2-7; clone_size: many; v_call: TRBV6-2/TRBV6-3; cdr3_nt: TGTGCCAGCAGTTACAGCGGGGCCTACGAGCAGTACTTC; cdr3_aa: CASSYSGAYEQYF
cdr3_length: 14; d_call: TRBD1; j_call: TRBJ1-2; clone_size: many; v_call: TRBV4-1; cdr3_nt: TGCGCCAGCAGCCAAGCAGGGGGCTACTATGGCTACACCTTC; cdr3_aa: CASSQAGGYYGYTF
cdr3_length: 13; d_call: NA; j_call: TRBJ1-3; clone_size: many; v_call: TRBV9; cdr3_nt: TGTGCCAGCAGTTACGGGGATGGAAACACCATATATTTT; cdr3_aa: CASSYGDGNTIYF
cdr3_length: 13; d_call: NA; j_call: TRBJ1-4; clone_size: many; v_call: TRBV5-6; cdr3_nt: TGTGCCAGTTCCGGAGACCAGGGTGAAAAACTGTTTTTT; cdr3_aa: CASSGDQGEKLFF
cdr3_length: 16; d_call: TRBD1; j_call: TRBJ1-5; clone_size: NA; v_call: TRBV18; cdr3_nt: TGTGCCAGCTCACCCCTGGGACAGGCCAGGGGGCAGCCCCAGCATTTT; cdr3_aa: CASSPLGQARGQPQHF
cdr3_length: 14; d_call: NA; j_call: TRBJ2-3; clone_size: few; v_call: TRBV20-1; cdr3_nt: TGCAGTGCTAGTTCCTGGCTCAGCACAGATACGCAGTATTTT; cdr3_aa: CSASSWLSTDTQYF
cdr3_length: 14; d_call: TRBD1; j_call: TRBJ1-2; clone_size: NA; v_call: TRBV20-1; cdr3_nt: TGCAGTGCTAAGGGGGCCACCACACCCCATGGCTACACCTTC; cdr3_aa: CSAKGATTPHGYTF
cdr3_length: 13; d_call: NA; j_call: TRBJ1-5; clone_size: few; v_call: TRBV20-1; cdr3_nt: TGCAGTGCTAGTCCGGGGGGGGATCAGCCCCAGCATTTT; cdr3_aa: CSASPGGDQPQHF
cdr3_length: 15; d_call: TRBD1; j_call: TRBJ2-7; clone_size: many; v_call: TRBV29-1; cdr3_nt: TGCAGCGTGGCCGGGACAGAGGGCCGAATCTACGAGCAGTACTTC; cdr3_aa: CSVAGTEGRIYEQYF
cdr3_length: 15; d_call: TRBD2; j_call: TRBJ2-7; clone_size: many; v_call: TRBV4-1; cdr3_nt: TGCGCCAGCAGCCAAGATACCCGGGAGGGCTACGAGCAGTACTTC; cdr3_aa: CASSQDTREGYEQYF
cdr3_length: 16; d_call: TRBD1; j_call: TRBJ2-1; clone_size: many; v_call: TRBV11-2; cdr3_nt: TGTGCCAGCAAGAAGCTCAGGGGGCGTACGGGCAATGAGCAGTTCTTC; cdr3_aa: CASKKLRGRTGNEQFF
cdr3_length: 16; d_call: TRBD2; j_call: TRBJ2-7; clone_size: many; v_call: TRBV20-1; cdr3_nt: TGCAGTGCTAGATCACGGACTAGCGGGGTAGGATGGGAGCAGTACTTC; cdr3_aa: CSARSRTSGVGWEQYF
cdr3_length: 14; d_call: TRBD2; j_call: TRBJ2-1; clone_size: few; v_call: TRBV19; cdr3_nt: TGTGCCAGTAGTATCTCGGGGGGGCCAAATGAGCAGTTCTTC; cdr3_aa: CASSISGGPNEQFF
cdr3_length: 15; d_call: NA; j_call: TRBJ2-1; clone_size: many; v_call: TRBV7-2; cdr3_nt: TGTGCCAGCAGCCCCCAAGTAGGCGGCTACAATGAGCAGTTCTTC; cdr3_aa: CASSPQVGGYNEQFF
cdr3_length: 14; d_call: NA; j_call: TRBJ2-1; clone_size: many; v_call: TRBV5-1; cdr3_nt: TGCGCCAGCAGCTTGGCCCCCAATAACAATGAGCAGTTCTTC; cdr3_aa: CASSLAPNNNEQFF
cdr3_length: 15; d_call: NA; j_call: TRBJ2-5; clone_size: few; v_call: TRBV5-6; cdr3_nt: TGTGCCAGCAGCTTGGGAGGGACGGGGGTAGAGACCCAGTACTTC; cdr3_aa: CASSLGGTGVETQYF
cdr3_length: 16; d_call: NA; j_call: TRBJ2-1; clone_size: many; v_call: TRBV20-1; cdr3_nt: TGCAGTGCTGCCCAGGGGAGTCCTCCTACATACAATGAGCAGTTCTTC; cdr3_aa: CSAAQGSPPTYNEQFF
cdr3_length: 15; d_call: NA; j_call: TRBJ1-3; clone_size: NA; v_call: TRBV16; cdr3_nt: TGTGCCAGCAGCCAATTTACAGACTCTGGAAACACCATATATTTT; cdr3_aa: CASSQFTDSGNTIYF
cdr3_length: 14; d_call: NA; j_call: TRBJ2-3; clone_size: many; v_call: TRBV11-2; cdr3_nt: TGTGCCAGCAGCTTAGCGGGGAGTACAGATACGCAGTATTTT; cdr3_aa: CASSLAGSTDTQYF
cdr3_length: 15; d_call: NA; j_call: TRBJ1-4; clone_size: many; v_call: TRBV3-1; cdr3_nt: TGTGCCAGCAGCCCCGCTGGAGGGACAAGCGAAAAACTGTTTTTT; cdr3_aa: CASSPAGGTSEKLFF